This T cell receptor (beta chain) was recorded in a study of technical replicates of blood from a few donors. V lost 9 bases to trimming and J lost 6 bases, with 11 bases between them. CDR3 size: 11 residues. Germline V lookup: CDR1 SNHLY, CDR2 FYNNEI. This clone showed up just once. Data came from immunoSEQ multiplex PCR; TCRdb stores just in-frame clones and leaves some out. The sample includes about 84,000 clones, 95% to 98% of them seen just once. The sequence was collected from a human donor in good health. Source material: T cells isolated from PBMCs. This rearrangement joins TRBV2 to TRBJ1-2; D call uncertain. The CDR3 is CARVGGHGYTF. The CDR3 coding sequence is TGTGCCAGGGTGGGAGGGCATGGCTACACCTTC.